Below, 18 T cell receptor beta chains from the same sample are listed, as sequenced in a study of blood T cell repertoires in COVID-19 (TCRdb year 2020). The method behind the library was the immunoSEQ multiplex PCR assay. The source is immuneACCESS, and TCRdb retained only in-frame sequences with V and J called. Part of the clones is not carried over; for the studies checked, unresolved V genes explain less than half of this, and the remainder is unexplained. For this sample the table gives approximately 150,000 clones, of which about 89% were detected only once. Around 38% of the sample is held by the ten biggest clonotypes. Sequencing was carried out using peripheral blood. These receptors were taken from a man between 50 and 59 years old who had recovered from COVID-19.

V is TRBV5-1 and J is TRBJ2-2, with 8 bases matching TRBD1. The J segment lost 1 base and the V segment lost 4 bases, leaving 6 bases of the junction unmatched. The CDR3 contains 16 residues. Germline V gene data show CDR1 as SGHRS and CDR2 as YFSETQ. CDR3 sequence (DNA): TGCGCCAGCAGCAAAGACAGGGGTGAGAACACCGGGGAGCTGTTTTTT. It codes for CASSKDRGENTGELFF.

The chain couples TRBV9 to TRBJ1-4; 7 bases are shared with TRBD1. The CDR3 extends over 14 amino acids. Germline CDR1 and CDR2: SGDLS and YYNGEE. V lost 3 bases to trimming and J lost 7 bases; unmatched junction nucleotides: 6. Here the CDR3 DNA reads TGTGCCAGCAGCGCCGGGACAGTCCCTGAAAAACTGTTTTTT. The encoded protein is CASSAGTVPEKLFF.

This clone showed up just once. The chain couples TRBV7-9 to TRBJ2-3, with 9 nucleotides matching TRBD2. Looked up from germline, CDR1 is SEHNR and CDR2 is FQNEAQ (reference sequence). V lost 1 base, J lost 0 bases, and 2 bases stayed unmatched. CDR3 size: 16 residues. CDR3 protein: CASSLGLAGSTDTQYF. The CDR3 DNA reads TGTGCCAGCAGCTTAGGCCTAGCGGGAAGCACAGATACGCAGTATTTT. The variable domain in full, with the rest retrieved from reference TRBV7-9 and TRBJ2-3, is DTGVSQNPRHKITKRGQNVTFRCDPISEHNRLYWYRQTLGQGPEFLTYFQNEAQLEKSRLLSDRFSAERPKGSFSTLEIQRTEQGDSAMYLCASSLGLAGSTDTQYFGPGTRLTVL.

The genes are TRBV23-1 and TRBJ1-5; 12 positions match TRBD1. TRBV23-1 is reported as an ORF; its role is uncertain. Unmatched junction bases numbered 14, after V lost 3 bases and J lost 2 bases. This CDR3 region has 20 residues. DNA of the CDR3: TGCGCCAGCAGTCACTATCTAGTGGGACAGGGGGCTGGATGCAATCAGCCCCAGCATTTT. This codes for CASSHYLVGQGAGCNQPQHF.

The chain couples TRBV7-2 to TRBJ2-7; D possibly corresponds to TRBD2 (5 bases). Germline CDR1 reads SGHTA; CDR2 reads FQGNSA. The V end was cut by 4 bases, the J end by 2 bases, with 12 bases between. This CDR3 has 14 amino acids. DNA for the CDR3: TGTGCCAGCAGCTCTGACTCGGGAACCTACGAGCAGTACTTC. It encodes CASSSDSGTYEQYF.

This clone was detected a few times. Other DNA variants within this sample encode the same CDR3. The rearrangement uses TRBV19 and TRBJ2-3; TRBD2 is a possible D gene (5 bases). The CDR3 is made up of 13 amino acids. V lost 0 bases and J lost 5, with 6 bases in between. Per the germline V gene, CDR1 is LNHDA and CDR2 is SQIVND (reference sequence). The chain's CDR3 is CASSIDRGDTQYF. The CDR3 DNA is TGTGCCAGTAGTATAGATCGGGGAGATACGCAGTATTTT.

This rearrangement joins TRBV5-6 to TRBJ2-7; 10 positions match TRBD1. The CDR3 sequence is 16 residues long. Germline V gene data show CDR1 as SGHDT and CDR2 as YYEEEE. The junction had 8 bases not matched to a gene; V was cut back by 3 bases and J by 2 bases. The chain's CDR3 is CASSSPGQGSPYEQYF. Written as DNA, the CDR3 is TGTGCCAGCAGCTCGCCGGGACAGGGGAGTCCCTACGAGCAGTACTTC.

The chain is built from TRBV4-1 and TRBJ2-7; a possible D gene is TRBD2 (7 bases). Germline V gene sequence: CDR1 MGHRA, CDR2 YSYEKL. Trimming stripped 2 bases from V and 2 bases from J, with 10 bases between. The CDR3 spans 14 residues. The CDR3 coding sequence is TGCGCCAGCAGCCAAACAGGGAGGGCCTACGAGCAGTACTTC. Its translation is CASSQTGRAYEQYF.

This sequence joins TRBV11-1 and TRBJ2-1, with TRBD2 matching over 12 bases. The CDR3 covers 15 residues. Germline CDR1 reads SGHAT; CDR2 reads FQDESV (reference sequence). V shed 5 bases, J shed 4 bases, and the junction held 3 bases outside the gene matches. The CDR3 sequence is CASSKTSGGYNEQFF. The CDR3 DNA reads TGTGCCAGCAGCAAGACTAGCGGGGGTTACAATGAGCAGTTCTTC.

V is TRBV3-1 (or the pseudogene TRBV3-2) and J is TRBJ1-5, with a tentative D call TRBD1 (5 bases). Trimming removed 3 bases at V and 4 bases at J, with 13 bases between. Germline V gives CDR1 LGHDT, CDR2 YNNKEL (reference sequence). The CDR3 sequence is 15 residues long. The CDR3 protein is CASSQSGVNNQPQHF. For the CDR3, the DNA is TGTGCCAGCAGCCAGTCGGGGGTAAATAATCAGCCCCAGCATTTT.

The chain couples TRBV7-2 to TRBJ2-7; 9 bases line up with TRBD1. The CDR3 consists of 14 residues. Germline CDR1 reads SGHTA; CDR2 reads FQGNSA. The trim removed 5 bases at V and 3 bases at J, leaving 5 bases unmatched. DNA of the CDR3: TGTGCCAGCAGCCCCCCGGGACAGGGCTACGAGCAGTACTTC. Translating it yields CASSPPGQGYEQYF.

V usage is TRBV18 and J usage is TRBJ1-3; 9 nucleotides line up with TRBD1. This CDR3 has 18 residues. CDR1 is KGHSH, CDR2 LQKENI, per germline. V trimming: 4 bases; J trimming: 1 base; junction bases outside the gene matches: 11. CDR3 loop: CASSQIPGTGLSGNTIYF. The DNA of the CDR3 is TGTGCCAGCTCACAAATTCCCGGGACAGGGCTATCTGGAAACACCATATATTTT.

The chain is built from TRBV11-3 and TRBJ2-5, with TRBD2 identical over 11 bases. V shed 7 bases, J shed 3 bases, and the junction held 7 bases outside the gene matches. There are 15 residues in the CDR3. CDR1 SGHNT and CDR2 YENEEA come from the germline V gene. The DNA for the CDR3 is TGTGCCAGCAAAATAGCGGGGGGGCCGGAAGAGACCCAGTACTTC. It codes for CASKIAGGPEETQYF. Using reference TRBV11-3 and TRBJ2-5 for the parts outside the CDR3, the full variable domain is EAGVVQSPRYKIIEKKQPVAFWCNPISGHNTLYWYLQNLGQGPELLIRYENEEAVDDSQLPKDRFSAERLKGVDSTLKIQPAELGDSAVYLCASKIAGGPEETQYFGPGTRLLVL.

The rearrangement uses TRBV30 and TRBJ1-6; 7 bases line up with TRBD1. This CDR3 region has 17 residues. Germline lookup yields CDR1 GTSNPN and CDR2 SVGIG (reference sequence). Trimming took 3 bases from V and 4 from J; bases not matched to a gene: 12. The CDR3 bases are TGTGCCTGGAGAAACGGGTGGACAGGTGAATATAATTCACCCCTCCACTTT. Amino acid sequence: CAWRNGWTGEYNSPLHF.

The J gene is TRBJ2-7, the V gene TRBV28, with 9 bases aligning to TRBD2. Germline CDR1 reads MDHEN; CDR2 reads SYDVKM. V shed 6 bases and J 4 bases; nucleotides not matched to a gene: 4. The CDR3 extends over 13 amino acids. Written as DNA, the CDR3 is TGTGCCAGCAGCGCGGGGGGGCGATACGAGCAGTACTTC. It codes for CASSAGGRYEQYF. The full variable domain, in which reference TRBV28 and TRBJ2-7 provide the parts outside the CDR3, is DVKVTQSSRYLVKRTGEKVFLECVQDMDHENMFWYRQDPGLGLRLIYFSYDVKMKEKGDIPEGYSVSREKKERFSLILESASTNQTSMYLCASSAGGRYEQYFGPGTRLTVT.

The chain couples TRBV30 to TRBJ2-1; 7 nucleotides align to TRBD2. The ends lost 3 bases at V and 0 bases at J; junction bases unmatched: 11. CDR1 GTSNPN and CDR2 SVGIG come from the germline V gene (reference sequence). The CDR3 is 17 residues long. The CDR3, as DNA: TGTGCCTGGAGCGCACAACTAGCGCGAAGCTCCTACAATGAGCAGTTCTTC. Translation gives CAWSAQLARSSYNEQFF.

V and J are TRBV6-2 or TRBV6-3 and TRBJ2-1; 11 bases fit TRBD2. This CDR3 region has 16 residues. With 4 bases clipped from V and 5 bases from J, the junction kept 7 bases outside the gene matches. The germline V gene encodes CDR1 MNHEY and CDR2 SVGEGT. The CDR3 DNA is TGTGCCAGCAGTTCCCTCCTAGCGGGGGGCCACAATGAGCAGTTCTTC. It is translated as CASSSLLAGGHNEQFF.

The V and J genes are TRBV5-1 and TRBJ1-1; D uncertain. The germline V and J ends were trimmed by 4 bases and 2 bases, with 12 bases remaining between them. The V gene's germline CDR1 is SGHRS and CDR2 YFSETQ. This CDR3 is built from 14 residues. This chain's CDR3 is CASSQGVLNTEAFF. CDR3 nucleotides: TGCGCCAGCAGCCAAGGAGTCCTAAACACTGAAGCTTTCTTT.